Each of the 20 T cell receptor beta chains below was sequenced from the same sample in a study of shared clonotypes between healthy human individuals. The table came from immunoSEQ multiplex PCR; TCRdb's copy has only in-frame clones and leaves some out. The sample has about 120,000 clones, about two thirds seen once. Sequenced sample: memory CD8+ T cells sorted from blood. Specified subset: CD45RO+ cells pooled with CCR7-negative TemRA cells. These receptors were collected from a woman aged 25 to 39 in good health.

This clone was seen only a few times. This chain's CDR3 is CASSRAGYSDTQYF. The CDR3 DNA reads as TGTGCCAGCAGTAGAGCGGGGTACTCAGATACGCAGTATTTT. The rearrangement links TRBV28 to TRBJ2-3; TRBD2 aligns across 7 bases. The CDR3 extends over 14 amino acids. CDR1 and CDR2 (germline): MDHEN, SYDVKM. The V segment lost 5 bases and the J segment 4 bases; nucleotides outside the gene matches: 6.

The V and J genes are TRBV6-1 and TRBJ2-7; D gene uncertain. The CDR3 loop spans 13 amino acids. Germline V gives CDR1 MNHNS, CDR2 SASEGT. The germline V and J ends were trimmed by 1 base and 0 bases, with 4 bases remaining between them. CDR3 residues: CASSEGVSYEQYF. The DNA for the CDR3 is TGTGCCAGCAGTGAAGGGGTCTCCTACGAGCAGTACTTC.

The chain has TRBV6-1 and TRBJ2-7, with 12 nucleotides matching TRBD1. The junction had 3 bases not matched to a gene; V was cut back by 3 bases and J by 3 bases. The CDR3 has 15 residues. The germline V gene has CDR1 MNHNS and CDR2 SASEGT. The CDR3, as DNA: TGTGCCAGCAGTGATGGGACAGGGGGCTTCTACGAGCAGTACTTC. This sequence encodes CASSDGTGGFYEQYF.

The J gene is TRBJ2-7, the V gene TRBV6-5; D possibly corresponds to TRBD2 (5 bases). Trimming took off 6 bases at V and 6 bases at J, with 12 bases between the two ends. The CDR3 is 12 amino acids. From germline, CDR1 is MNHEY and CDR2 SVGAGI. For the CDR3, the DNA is TGTGCCAGCAGGTCCGGAGGTGGCGAGCAGTACTTC. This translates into CASRSGGGEQYF.

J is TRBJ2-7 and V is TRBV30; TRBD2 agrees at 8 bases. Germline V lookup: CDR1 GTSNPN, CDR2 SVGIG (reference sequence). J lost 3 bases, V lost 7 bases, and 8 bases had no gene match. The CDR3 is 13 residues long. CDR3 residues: CASTGGTSYEQYF. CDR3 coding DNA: TGTGCCTCGACGGGCGGGACTAGCTACGAGCAGTACTTC.

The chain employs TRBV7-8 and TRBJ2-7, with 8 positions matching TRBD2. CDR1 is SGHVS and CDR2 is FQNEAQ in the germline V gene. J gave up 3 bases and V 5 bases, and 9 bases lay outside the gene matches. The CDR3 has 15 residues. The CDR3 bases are TGTGCCAGCAGCCTGAGTAGCGGGATAGGCTACGAGCAGTACTTC. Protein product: CASSLSSGIGYEQYF.

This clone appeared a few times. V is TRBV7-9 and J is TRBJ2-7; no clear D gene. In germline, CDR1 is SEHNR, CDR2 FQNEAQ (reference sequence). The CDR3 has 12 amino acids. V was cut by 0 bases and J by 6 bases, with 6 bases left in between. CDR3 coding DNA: TGTGCCAGCAGCTTAGCGGTGAGCGAGCAGTACTTC. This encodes CASSLAVSEQYF.

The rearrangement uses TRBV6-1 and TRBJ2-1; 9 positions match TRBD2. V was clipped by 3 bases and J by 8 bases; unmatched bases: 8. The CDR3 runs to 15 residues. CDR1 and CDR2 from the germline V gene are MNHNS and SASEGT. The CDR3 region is CASSEEAGGIHEQFF. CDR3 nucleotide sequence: TGTGCCAGCAGTGAGGAAGCGGGAGGAATCCATGAGCAGTTCTTC.

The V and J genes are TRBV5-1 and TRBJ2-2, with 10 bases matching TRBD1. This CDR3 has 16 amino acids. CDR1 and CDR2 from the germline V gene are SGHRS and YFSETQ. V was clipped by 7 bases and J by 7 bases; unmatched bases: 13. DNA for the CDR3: TGCGCCAGCCGATTAGGGGGACAGGGGTCCCGCGGGGAGCTGTTTTTT. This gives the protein CASRLGGQGSRGELFF.

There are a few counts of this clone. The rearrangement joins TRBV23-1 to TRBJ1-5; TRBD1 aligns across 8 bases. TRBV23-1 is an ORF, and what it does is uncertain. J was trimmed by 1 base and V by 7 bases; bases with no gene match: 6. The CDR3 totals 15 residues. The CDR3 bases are TGCGCCAGCATATACAGGGGGAGAAGCAATCAGCCCCAGCATTTT. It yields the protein CASIYRGRSNQPQHF.

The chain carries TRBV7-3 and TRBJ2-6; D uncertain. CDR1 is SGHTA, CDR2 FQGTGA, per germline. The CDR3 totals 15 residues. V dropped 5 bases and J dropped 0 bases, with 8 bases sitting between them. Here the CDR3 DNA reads TGTGCCAGCAGCCCTCGGGTCTCTGGGGCCAACGTCCTGACTTTC. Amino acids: CASSPRVSGANVLTF.

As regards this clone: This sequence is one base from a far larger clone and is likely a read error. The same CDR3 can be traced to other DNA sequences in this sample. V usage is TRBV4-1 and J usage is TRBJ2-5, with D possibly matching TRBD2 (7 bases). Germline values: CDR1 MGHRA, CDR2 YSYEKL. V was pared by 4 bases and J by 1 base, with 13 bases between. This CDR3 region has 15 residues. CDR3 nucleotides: TGCGCCAGCAGCCGCAGGGGAGGGGGCCAAGAGACCCAGTACTTC. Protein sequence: CASSRRGGGQETQYF.

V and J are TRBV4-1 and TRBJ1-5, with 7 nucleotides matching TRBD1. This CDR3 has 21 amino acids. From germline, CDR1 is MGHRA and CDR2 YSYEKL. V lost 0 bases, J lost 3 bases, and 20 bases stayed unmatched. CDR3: CASSQDGFGGGHSFANQPQHF. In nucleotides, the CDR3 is TGCGCCAGCAGCCAAGATGGGTTTGGAGGGGGCCACTCCTTTGCCAATCAGCCCCAGCATTTT.

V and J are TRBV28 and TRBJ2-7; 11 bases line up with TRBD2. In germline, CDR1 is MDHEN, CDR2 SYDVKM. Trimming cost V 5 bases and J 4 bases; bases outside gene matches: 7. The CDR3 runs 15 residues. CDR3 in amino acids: CASSPGTSGTYEQYF. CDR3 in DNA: TGTGCCAGCAGTCCAGGGACTAGCGGAACATACGAGCAGTACTTC.

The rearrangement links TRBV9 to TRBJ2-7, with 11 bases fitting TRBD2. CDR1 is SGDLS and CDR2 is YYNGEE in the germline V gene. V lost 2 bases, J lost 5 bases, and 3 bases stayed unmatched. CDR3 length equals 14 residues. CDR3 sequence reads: CASSVGTSGHEQYF. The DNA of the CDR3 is TGTGCCAGCAGCGTCGGGACTAGCGGCCACGAGCAGTACTTC.

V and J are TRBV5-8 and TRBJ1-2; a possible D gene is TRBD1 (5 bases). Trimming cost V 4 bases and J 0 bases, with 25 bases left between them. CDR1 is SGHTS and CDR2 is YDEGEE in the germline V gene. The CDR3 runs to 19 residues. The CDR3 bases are TGTGCCAGCAGCCACCGGGCTGTAACATTGTGGGGACCTAACTATGGCTACACCTTC. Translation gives CASSHRAVTLWGPNYGYTF.

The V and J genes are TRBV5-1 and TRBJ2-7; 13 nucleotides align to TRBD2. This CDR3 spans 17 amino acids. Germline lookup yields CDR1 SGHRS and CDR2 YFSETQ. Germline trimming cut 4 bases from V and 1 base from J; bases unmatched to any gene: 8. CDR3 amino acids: CASSPTSGRTYSYEQYF. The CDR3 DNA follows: TGCGCCAGCAGCCCGACTAGCGGGAGGACCTATTCCTACGAGCAGTACTTC.

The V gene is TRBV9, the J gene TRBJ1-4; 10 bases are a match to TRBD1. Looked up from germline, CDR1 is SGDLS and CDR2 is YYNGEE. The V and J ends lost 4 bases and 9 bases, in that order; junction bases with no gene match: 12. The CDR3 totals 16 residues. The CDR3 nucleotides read TGTGCCAGCAGCCTTAGCCCGGGACAGGGGAGACAAAAACTGTTTTTT. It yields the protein CASSLSPGQGRQKLFF.

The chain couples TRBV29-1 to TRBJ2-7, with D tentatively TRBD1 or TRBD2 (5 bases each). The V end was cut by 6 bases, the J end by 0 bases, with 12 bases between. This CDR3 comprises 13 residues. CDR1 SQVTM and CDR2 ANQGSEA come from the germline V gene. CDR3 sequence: CSVEDTLSYEQYF. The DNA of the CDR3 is TGCAGCGTGGAGGACACCCTCTCCTACGAGCAGTACTTC.

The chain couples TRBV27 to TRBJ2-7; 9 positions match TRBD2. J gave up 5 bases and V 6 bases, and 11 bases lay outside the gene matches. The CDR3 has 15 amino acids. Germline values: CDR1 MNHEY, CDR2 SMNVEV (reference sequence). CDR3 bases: TGTGCCAGCAGGGATGTCGCTAGCGGGATCAACGAGCAGTACTTC. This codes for CASRDVASGINEQYF.